This T cell receptor (beta chain) originates from a study of blood T cell repertoires in COVID-19. Study as a whole: The United States, Italy and Spain provided the acute and convalescent COVID-19 samples. Sample material is recorded as cDNA or gDNA derived from T cells, B-cell-depleted T cells, or PBMCs.

The CDR3 contains 13 residues. The germline V gene has CDR1 MNHEY and CDR2 SMNVEV (reference sequence). The ends were cut back, 3 bases at V and 7 bases at J, with 11 bases in the middle. In the original workflow: Amplification from reference gene primers served as the basis for estimated nucleated cell counts. Sequencing was performed with immunoSEQ multiplex PCR; in TCRdb, only in-frame clones are kept and a portion is missing. V, J and clone size reflect that table, while D and trimming were determined from the DNA. The sample includes roughly 290,000 clones, 70% to 90% seen only once; the top ten take around 2.1%.

The TCR was taken from a woman aged 25 to 39 who had recovered from COVID-19. V is TRBV27 and J is TRBJ2-3, with D unclear. Sample: peripheral blood. This CDR3 reads CASSFSGSNTQYF. The CDR3 bases are TGTGCCAGCAGTTTTAGTGGTTCTAATACGCAGTATTTT.